The 24 T cell receptor beta chains presented below share a single source sample, sequenced in a study of blood T cell repertoires in COVID-19. The repertoire was sequenced with immunoSEQ multiplex PCR; TCRdb's copy has only in-frame clones and lacks some. There are about 440,000 clones in the sample; less than 95% occur only once, and approximately 0.55% lies in the top ten. Sequenced material: PBMCs or T cells enriched from blood (not recorded which). These receptor sequences come from a man aged 18 to 35 who had recovered from COVID-19.

The DNA for the CDR3 is TGTGCCAGCACCGGAGTAGACAATGAGCAGTTCTTC. Amino acids: CASTGVDNEQFF. The chain couples TRBV2 to TRBJ2-1; D uncertain. Deletions cut 7 bases from V and 5 bases from J, with 9 bases between. Per the germline V gene, CDR1 is SNHLY and CDR2 is FYNNEI. There are 12 residues in the CDR3. Based on the CDR3 plus reference TRBV2 and TRBJ2-1, the full variable domain is EPEVTQTPSHQVTQMGQEVILRCVPISNHLYFYWYRQILGQKVEFLVSFYNNEISEKSEIFDDQFSVERPDGSNFTLKIRSTKLEDSAMYFCASTGVDNEQFFGPGTRLTVL.

The chain joins TRBV7-8 to TRBJ1-6; D perhaps matches TRBD1 (5 bases). This CDR3 has 17 amino acids. Germline V CDR1 and CDR2: SGHVS, FQNEAQ. The V end lost 1 base, the J end lost 5 bases, and 15 bases lay between the germline ends. CDR3 protein: CASSLVWGVVDNSPLHF. CDR3 bases: TGTGCCAGCAGCTTAGTCTGGGGGGTGGTGGATAATTCACCCCTCCACTTT.

This chain joins TRBV18 and TRBJ1-1, with 7 bases aligning to TRBD1. V lost 6 bases to trimming and J lost 0 bases; unmatched junction nucleotides: 1. This CDR3 spans 13 amino acids. Germline V lookup: CDR1 KGHSH, CDR2 LQKENI. The chain's CDR3 is CASSDRMNTEAFF. In DNA, the CDR3 is TGTGCCAGCTCGGACAGGATGAACACTGAAGCTTTCTTT.

This chain links TRBV24-1 with TRBJ2-5; D possibly corresponds to TRBD2 (6 bases). This CDR3 comprises 14 residues. The V end lost 7 bases, the J end lost 0 bases, and 11 bases lay between the germline ends. The germline V gene encodes CDR1 KGHDR and CDR2 SFDVKD. CDR3 coding DNA: TGTGCCACCAGCTTGGGGGGAGACCAAGAGACCCAGTACTTC. This translates into CATSLGGDQETQYF.

The V gene is TRBV12-3 or TRBV12-4, the J gene TRBJ2-1, with D possibly being TRBD2 (5 bases). The CDR3 loop spans 13 amino acids. Between the trimmed V and J ends, which lost 0 bases and 10 bases, there was a span of 10 bases. The CDR3 nucleotides are TGTGCCAGCAGTTTAGCCCCCCCGGGGGAGCAGTTCTTC. Translated: CASSLAPPGEQFF.

The V gene is TRBV28, the J gene TRBJ1-1; TRBD1 matches at 7 bases. V lost 1 base to trimming and J lost 5 bases; unmatched junction nucleotides: 13. Germline V gene lookup returns CDR1 MDHEN and CDR2 SYDVKM. The CDR3 runs 17 residues. Here the CDR3 DNA reads TGTGCCAGCAGTTTATCCAAGACAGGGAACTGGGAAACTGAAGCTTTCTTT. It yields the protein CASSLSKTGNWETEAFF.

The V call is TRBV7-8, the J call TRBJ1-2; D gene ambiguous. There are 13 residues in the CDR3. Per the germline V gene, CDR1 is SGHVS and CDR2 is FQNEAQ. V was shortened by 5 bases and J by 5 bases, with 12 bases between the two germline ends. CDR3 residues: CASSLNLRYGYTF. The CDR3 coding sequence is TGTGCCAGCAGCCTCAACTTGAGGTATGGCTACACCTTC.

This chain joins TRBV5-1 and TRBJ1-2; a possible D gene is TRBD1 (5 bases). Trimming pared 4 bases from V and 3 bases from J, leaving 13 bases between. CDR3 length: 14 amino acids. Per germline, CDR1 SGHRS and CDR2 YFSETQ. DNA of the CDR3: TGCGCCAGCAGCGCCTCACAGGAGCACTATGGCTACACCTTC. It is translated as CASSASQEHYGYTF.

The J gene is TRBJ1-2, the V gene TRBV10-3; TRBD1 aligns across 7 bases. This CDR3 region has 12 residues. Germline V gene sequence: CDR1 ENHRY, CDR2 SYGVKD. Losses at the gene ends were 6 bases for V and 3 bases for J; bases not matched to a gene: 1. This CDR3 reads CAISGQDYGYTF. CDR3 nucleotide sequence: TGTGCCATCAGCGGACAGGACTATGGCTACACCTTC.

The V and J genes are TRBV11-2 and TRBJ2-3, with D possibly being TRBD2 (6 bases). V dropped 6 bases and J dropped 2 bases, with 9 bases sitting between them. Germline CDR1 and CDR2: SGHAT and FQNNGV. This CDR3 is built from 13 residues. The CDR3 coding sequence is TGTGCCAGCAGTCGGGACTTCACAGATACGCAGTATTTT. Translated: CASSRDFTDTQYF.

The chain combines TRBV11-3 with TRBJ1-4; the match to TRBD1 covers 9 bases. The CDR3 runs 16 residues. The trim removed 5 bases at V and 7 bases at J, leaving 11 bases unmatched. Germline CDR1 reads SGHNT; CDR2 reads YENEEA. As DNA, the CDR3 is TGTGCCAGCAGCGCCGGAAGGAGACAGGGGGGTGAAAAACTGTTTTTT. Translation: CASSAGRRQGGEKLFF. The full variable domain, in which reference TRBV11-3 and TRBJ1-4 provide the parts outside the CDR3, is EAGVVQSPRYKIIEKKQPVAFWCNPISGHNTLYWYLQNLGQGPELLIRYENEEAVDDSQLPKDRFSAERLKGVDSTLKIQPAELGDSAVYLCASSAGRRQGGEKLFFGSGTQLSVL.

This sequence joins TRBV27 and TRBJ2-1, with TRBD1 as a possible D gene (5 bases). This CDR3 has 15 residues. Germline V gene data show CDR1 as MNHEY and CDR2 as SMNVEV (reference sequence). V was clipped by 3 bases and J by 4 bases, with 13 bases between them. The CDR3 reads CASSFQGSPYNEQFF. The CDR3 region has the DNA TGTGCCAGCAGTTTTCAGGGTTCCCCATACAATGAGCAGTTCTTC.

This clone was counted once. The chain is built from TRBV28 and TRBJ1-5; D is unclear. The CDR3 sequence is 14 residues long. V shed 1 base and J shed 4 bases, with 8 bases lying between them. Looked up from germline, CDR1 is MDHEN and CDR2 is SYDVKM. The CDR3 region is CASSLSNRNQPQHF. CDR3 nucleotides: TGTGCCAGCAGTTTATCCAACAGAAATCAGCCCCAGCATTTT.

This chain uses TRBV23-1 with TRBJ2-1; D not certain. TRBV23-1 is annotated as an ORF whose role is uncertain. CDR3 length equals 8 residues. V was pared by 11 bases and J by 14 bases, with 10 bases between. This CDR3 reads CAGPSEFF. CDR3 coding DNA: TGCGCCGGCCCATCCGAGTTCTTC.

The rearrangement links TRBV5-4 to TRBJ2-4; maybe TRBD2 (7 bases). CDR3 size: 14 residues. Germline V gene sequence: CDR1 SGHNT, CDR2 YYREEE (reference sequence). The ends were cut back, 4 bases at V and 5 bases at J, with 13 bases in the middle. The CDR3 bases are TGTGCCAGCAGCCCGGGGGGCGGAGAAAACATTCAGTACTTC. Translated, it gives CASSPGGGENIQYF.

This chain connects TRBV27 to TRBJ2-7; TRBD1 might be the D (6 bases). Trimming shortened V by 5 bases and J by 0 bases, and 17 bases separated the two germline ends. Germline V CDR1 and CDR2: MNHEY, SMNVEV (reference sequence). CDR3 length: 16 residues. For the CDR3, the DNA is TGTGCCAGCAGTCAACCCCCGGGGACACACTCCTACGAGCAGTACTTC. Protein sequence: CASSQPPGTHSYEQYF.

This chain connects TRBV2 to TRBJ1-2, with 7 bases lining up with TRBD1. Trimming removed 4 bases from V and 8 bases from J; junction bases left unmatched: 7. Looked up from germline, CDR1 is SNHLY and CDR2 is FYNNEI. The CDR3 has 13 amino acids. The CDR3, as DNA: TGTGCCAGCAGTGGGGCAGGGGGTCTCGGCTACACCTTC. This codes for CASSGAGGLGYTF. The variable domain in full, with the rest retrieved from reference TRBV2 and TRBJ1-2, is EPEVTQTPSHQVTQMGQEVILRCVPISNHLYFYWYRQILGQKVEFLVSFYNNEISEKSEIFDDQFSVERPDGSNFTLKIRSTKLEDSAMYFCASSGAGGLGYTFGSGTRLTVV.

The rearrangement uses TRBV28 and TRBJ2-5, with D possibly TRBD2 on 6 matching bases. The germline V gene encodes CDR1 MDHEN and CDR2 SYDVKM. The CDR3 runs to 16 residues. V dropped 3 bases and J dropped 5 bases, with 19 bases sitting between them. The CDR3 protein is CASSFLRRGSGETQYF. Here the CDR3 DNA reads TGTGCCAGCAGTTTTTTAAGAAGGGGCAGCGGGGAGACCCAGTACTTC.

V and J are TRBV5-4 and TRBJ2-6, with TRBD1 matching over 9 bases. The length of the CDR3 is 18 residues. The V segment lost 4 bases and the J segment 0 bases; nucleotides outside the gene matches: 8. CDR1 is SGHNT and CDR2 is YYREEE in the germline V gene (reference sequence). As DNA, the CDR3 is TGTGCCAGCAGCGGGACAGGGAGCCCCCTCTCTGGGGCCAACGTCCTGACTTTC. Amino acids: CASSGTGSPLSGANVLTF.

The chain joins TRBV7-9 to TRBJ1-1; the match to TRBD1 covers 9 bases. V was pared by 5 bases and J by 4 bases, with 5 bases of the junction left unmatched. CDR1 SEHNR and CDR2 FQNEAQ come from the germline V gene (reference sequence). The CDR3 sequence is 14 residues long. CDR3 in DNA: TGTGCCAGCAGCGACGACAGGGGGTTCACTGAAGCTTTCTTT. Translating it yields CASSDDRGFTEAFF. The full variable domain, with the rest looked up from reference TRBV7-9 and TRBJ1-1, is DTGVSQNPRHKITKRGQNVTFRCDPISEHNRLYWYRQTLGQGPEFLTYFQNEAQLEKSRLLSDRFSAERPKGSFSTLEIQRTEQGDSAMYLCASSDDRGFTEAFFGQGTRLTVV.

The rearrangement uses TRBV7-8 and TRBJ2-3; 9 nucleotides line up with TRBD2. Trimming took 5 bases from V and 5 from J; bases not matched to a gene: 8. This CDR3 has 15 residues. The germline gives CDR1 SGHVS, CDR2 FQNEAQ. CDR3 coding DNA: TGTGCCAGCAGCGATAGCGGGGGCCCTGGAGATACGCAGTATTTT. This translates into CASSDSGGPGDTQYF. Together with reference TRBV7-8 and TRBJ2-3, the CDR3 gives the full variable domain: GAGVSQSPRYKVAKRGQDVALRCDPISGHVSLFWYQQALGQGPEFLTYFQNEAQLDKSGLPSDRFFAERPEGSVSTLKIQRTQQEDSAVYLCASSDSGGPGDTQYFGPGTRLTVL.

The rearrangement uses TRBV4-1 and TRBJ1-2; possibly TRBD1 for D (5 bases). The length of the CDR3 is 16 residues. V lost 3 bases to trimming and J lost 2 bases, with 16 bases between them. Germline V lookup: CDR1 MGHRA, CDR2 YSYEKL. The CDR3 nucleotides are TGCGCCAGCAGCCAGACAATGACAGCGCCGAACTATGGCTACACCTTC. It specifies CASSQTMTAPNYGYTF.

The V call is TRBV2, the J call TRBJ1-3, with D maybe TRBD1 (6 bases). V was cut by 6 bases and J by 0 bases, with 12 bases left in between. The CDR3 runs 15 residues. Germline CDR1 SNHLY, CDR2 FYNNEI. CDR3 sequence reads: CASSRTDLSGNTIYF. The CDR3 DNA reads as TGTGCCAGCAGCAGGACAGACCTCTCTGGAAACACCATATATTTT.

This clone has only a few counts. The genes are TRBV19 and TRBJ1-3; 7 bases map to TRBD1. The junction had 5 bases not matched to a gene; V was cut back by 9 bases and J by 0 bases. The CDR3 consists of 14 residues. Germline V lookup: CDR1 LNHDA, CDR2 SQIVND (reference sequence). CDR3 sequence: CASGTESSGNTIYF. CDR3 nucleotides: TGTGCCAGCGGGACAGAATCCTCTGGAAACACCATATATTTT.